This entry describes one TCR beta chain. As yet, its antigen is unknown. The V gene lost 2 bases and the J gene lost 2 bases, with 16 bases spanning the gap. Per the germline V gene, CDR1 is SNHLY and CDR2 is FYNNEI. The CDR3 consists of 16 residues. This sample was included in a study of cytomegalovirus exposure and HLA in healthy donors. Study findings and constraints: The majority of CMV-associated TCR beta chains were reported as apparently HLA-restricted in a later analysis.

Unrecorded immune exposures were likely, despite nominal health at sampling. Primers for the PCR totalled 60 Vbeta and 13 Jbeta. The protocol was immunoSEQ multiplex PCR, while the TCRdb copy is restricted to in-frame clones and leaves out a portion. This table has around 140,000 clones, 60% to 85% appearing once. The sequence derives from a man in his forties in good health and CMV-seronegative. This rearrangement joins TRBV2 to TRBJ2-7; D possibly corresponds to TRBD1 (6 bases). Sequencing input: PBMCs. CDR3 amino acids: CASSEWDKGTTYEQYF. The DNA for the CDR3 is TGTGCCAGCAGTGAATGGGACAAGGGGACCACCTACGAGCAGTACTTC.